What follows are 20 T cell receptor beta chains derived from one specimen sequenced in a study of molecular identifiers for immune sequencing clone quantification. TCRdb reanalysed the PCR reads using MiXCR and keeps one entry per CDR3 protein. Here the sample spans some 94,000 distinct CDR3 sequences, 20% to 25% being singletons. The material sequenced was naive CD8+ T cells from blood, with Jurkat cell RNA spiked in. The subset here: FACS-sorted CD8+CD4-CCR7+CD45RA+ naive T cells. The receptors were sampled from a human donor in good health. Some libraries in this study had Jurkat cell RNA spiked in.

This clonotype was seen at least ten times. CDR3 residues: CASSSDRGSTDTQYF. Written as DNA, the CDR3 is TGCGCCAGCAGCTCGGACAGGGGTTCCACAGATACGCAGTATTTT. The chain links TRBV5-1 to TRBJ2-3, with TRBD1 matching over 9 bases. The germline CDR1 and CDR2 sequences are SGHRS and YFSETQ. Trimming at V came to 3 bases and at J to 2 bases, leaving 4 bases not matched to a gene. CDR3 length: 15 residues.

On this clonotype: A much larger clonotype is one base distant, so this may be a read error. The J gene is TRBJ2-3, the V gene TRBV27, with TRBD2 matching 15 bases. Germline assignment: CDR1 MNHEY and CDR2 SMNVEV (reference sequence). The CDR3 is 18 amino acids. CDR3 loop: CASSLLGLAGGPTDAQYF. The CDR3 nucleotides read TGTGCCAGCAGTTTATTGGGACTAGCGGGAGGCCCCACAGATGCGCAGTATTTT.

This clonotype was seen ten or more times. The V call is TRBV4-3, the J call TRBJ2-3, with 9 bases matching TRBD2. This CDR3 contains 15 residues. The trim removed 0 bases at V and 3 bases at J, leaving 1 base unmatched. The germline CDR1 and CDR2 sequences are LGHNA and YSLEER. The CDR3 spells CASSQDSGSTDTQYF. CDR3 nucleotide sequence: TGCGCCAGCAGCCAAGATAGCGGGAGTACAGATACGCAGTATTTT.

This clonotype came up many times. The chain is built from TRBV7-6 and TRBJ2-3, with D uncertain. V lost 2 bases and J 8 bases, leaving 14 bases between the germline ends. Germline CDR1 and CDR2: SGHVS and FNYEAQ. CDR3 length: 14 residues. The CDR3 DNA is TGTGCCAGCAGCTTATATGCCCCGGAAGGTACGCAGTATTTT. This gives the protein CASSLYAPEGTQYF.

This clonotype has more than one count but fewer than ten. V and J are TRBV4-1 and TRBJ1-3; D ambiguous. V shed 3 bases and J shed 1 base, with 10 bases lying between them. This CDR3 has 15 residues. Germline V CDR1 and CDR2: MGHRA, YSYEKL. The CDR3 loop reads CASSQDSGSGNTIYF. The CDR3 DNA reads as TGCGCCAGCAGCCAGGATTCCGGGTCTGGAAACACCATATATTTT.

The chain carries TRBV20-1 and TRBJ2-3, with D possibly being TRBD2 (6 bases). V dropped 1 base and J dropped 6 bases, with 17 bases sitting between them. Germline CDR1 and CDR2: DFQATT and SNEGSKA (reference sequence). The CDR3 length is 15 residues. The CDR3 loop is CSARGDSGGLDTQYF. CDR3 bases: TGCAGTGCTAGAGGGGATAGCGGCGGGCTCGATACGCAGTATTTT.

The rearrangement links TRBV5-5 to TRBJ2-7; TRBD1 agrees at 9 bases. V trimming: 0 bases; J trimming: 3 bases; junction bases outside the gene matches: 13. Germline V CDR1 and CDR2: SGHKS, YYEKEE (reference sequence). The CDR3 runs to 18 residues. The CDR3 bases are TGTGCCAGCAGCTTGGAACTTCCAGCGGGACAGGGATACTACGAGCAGTACTTC. Its translation is CASSLELPAGQGYYEQYF.

With respect to this clonotype: A much more abundant neighbour one base away suggests this may be a read error. The chain employs TRBV4-3 and TRBJ1-5; D gene ambiguous. This CDR3 is 15 amino acids long. Germline CDR1 and CDR2: LGHNA and YSLEER. CDR3 amino acids: CASSQDWHSNRPQHF. CDR3 DNA sequence: TGCGCCAGCAGCCAAGATTGGCATAGCAATCGGCCCCAGCATTTT.

This clonotype was recorded at least ten times. V usage is TRBV30 and J usage is TRBJ2-7; 7 bases match TRBD2. This CDR3 is 12 amino acids long. Trimming took 4 bases from V and 5 from J; bases not matched to a gene: 5. Looked up from germline, CDR1 is GTSNPN and CDR2 is SVGIG (reference sequence). This chain's CDR3 is CAWNTGLHEQYF. The CDR3 nucleotides read TGTGCCTGGAACACGGGACTACACGAGCAGTACTTC.

The V and J genes are TRBV14 and TRBJ2-7; TRBD2 is a possible D gene (6 bases). The length of the CDR3 is 15 residues. Trimming took off 0 bases at V and 6 bases at J, with 15 bases between the two ends. CDR1 is SGHDN, CDR2 FVKESK, per germline. CDR3 sequence reads: CASSQDKRRDSEQYF. The CDR3 DNA reads TGTGCCAGCAGCCAAGATAAGCGGCGGGATTCCGAGCAGTACTTC.

Worth noting for this clonotype: A much bigger clone sits one base away, suggesting this may be a read error. The J gene is TRBJ2-7, the V gene TRBV20-1; no definite D call. V lost 5 bases and J 3 bases, leaving 14 bases between the germline ends. Germline V gene sequence: CDR1 DFQATT, CDR2 SNEGSKA (reference sequence). CDR3 length: 13 amino acids. CDR3 protein: CSARRAVDYEQYF. CDR3 DNA sequence: TGCAGTGCTCGTCGGGCCGTGGACTACGAGCAGTACTTC.

The chain has TRBV24-1 and TRBJ2-2; possible D gene TRBD1, 6 bases. Trimming cost V 9 bases and J 4 bases, with 14 bases left between them. This CDR3 comprises 14 residues. Germline V gene sequence: CDR1 KGHDR, CDR2 SFDVKD. CDR3 sequence (DNA): TGTGCCACCCTCGACAGGTCGGGCACCGGGGAGCTGTTTTTT. Its translation: CATLDRSGTGELFF.

This clonotype was observed a handful of times. The chain has TRBV15 and TRBJ1-1, with D possibly TRBD1 on 5 matching bases. Per germline, CDR1 LNHNV and CDR2 YYDKDF (reference sequence). This CDR3 has 11 amino acids. Deletions cut 0 bases from V and 10 bases from J, with 6 bases between. The CDR3 sequence is CATSREGGAFF. The CDR3 DNA follows: TGTGCCACCAGCAGAGAGGGGGGAGCTTTCTTT. The full variable domain, rest sourced from reference TRBV15 and TRBJ1-1, is DAMVIQNPRYQVTQFGKPVTLSCSQTLNHNVMYWYQQKSSQAPKLLFHYYDKDFNNEADTPDNFQSRRPNTSFCFLDIRSPGLGDTAMYLCATSREGGAFFGQGTRLTVV.

As regards this clonotype: A much larger clone lies a single base off, so this may be a read error. The chain carries TRBV14 and TRBJ2-1, with TRBD2 as a possible D gene (6 bases). Germline lookup yields CDR1 SGHDN and CDR2 FVKESK. This CDR3 spans 15 amino acids. The CDR3 DNA sequence: TGTGCCAGCAGCCCAGGAGGGCCCTCCTACAGTGAGCAGTTCTTC. Amino acid sequence: CASSPGGPSYSEQFF.

Of note for this clonotype: One base away lies a much larger clone, so this may be a sequencing read error. The rearrangement links TRBV5-1 to TRBJ1-1; 10 bases line up with TRBD1. The germline V gene has CDR1 SGHRS and CDR2 YFSETQ. This CDR3 contains 15 residues. This CDR3 reads CASSPGTGEWVEASF. CDR3 DNA: TGCGCCAGCAGCCCCGGGACAGGGGAATGGGTTGAAGCTTCCTTT.

The chain joins TRBV20-1 to TRBJ2-7, with D possibly matching TRBD2 (6 bases). There are 11 residues in the CDR3. Deletions cut 3 bases from V and 7 bases from J, with 10 bases between. Germline V gene data show CDR1 as DFQATT and CDR2 as SNEGSKA (reference sequence). CDR3 region: CSARGGGEQYF. The CDR3 DNA is TGCAGTGCTAGGGGGGGAGGAGAGCAGTACTTC.

This clonotype was observed once. A single base separates this from a much larger clone, so it may be a read error. The chain employs TRBV20-1 and TRBJ2-7; D is possibly TRBD1 (5 bases). Between the trimmed V and J ends, which lost 3 bases and 4 bases, there was a span of 13 bases. The length of the CDR3 is 13 residues. CDR1 and CDR2 (germline): DFQATT, SNEGSKA (reference sequence). CDR3 sequence: CSARGPSAYEQYF. The CDR3 DNA reads as TGCAGTGCTAGGGGGCCTAGTGCTTACGAGCAGTACTTC.

This clonotype was counted only a few times. The chain uses TRBV4-2 and TRBJ2-7, with TRBD1 identical over 7 bases. CDR1 and CDR2 from the germline V gene are LGHNA and YNFKEQ. Germline trimming cut 4 bases from V and 6 bases from J; bases unmatched to any gene: 15. This CDR3 contains 16 residues. CDR3 sequence reads: CASSPTWSGTEAEQYF. DNA of the CDR3: TGTGCCAGCAGCCCCACCTGGTCCGGGACAGAAGCCGAGCAGTACTTC.

With respect to this clonotype: Since no conserved phenylalanine or tryptophan closes the CDR3, a read error is the likely cause. The chain joins TRBV3-1 to TRBJ1-1; 11 bases are a match to TRBD1. Per germline, CDR1 LGHDT and CDR2 YNNKEL (reference sequence). The CDR3 sequence is 18 residues long. The V segment lost 6 bases and the J segment 0 bases; nucleotides outside the gene matches: 12. CDR3 protein: CASRGVRGTGGMNTEAFL. The DNA of the CDR3 is TGTGCCAGCAGGGGAGTTAGAGGGACAGGGGGTATGAACACTGAAGCTTTCCTT.

The chain couples TRBV7-9 to TRBJ1-5; D not resolved. Trimming removed 1 base from V and 8 bases from J, with 6 bases in between. The CDR3 runs 12 residues. Per germline, CDR1 SEHNR and CDR2 FQNEAQ (reference sequence). The CDR3 DNA is TGTGCCAGCAGCTTAGATGCAGAGCCCCAGCATTTT. This translates into CASSLDAEPQHF.